These T cell receptor beta chains were read from a single sample in a study of shared clonotypes between healthy human individuals. Libraries were prepared by immunoSEQ multiplex PCR; TCRdb keeps only in-frame clonotypes and omits some of them. The data show over 800,000 clones, roughly 92% seen once. The sequenced material came from naive CD8+ T cells sorted from blood. Every receptor here comes from a man aged 25 to 40 in good health. The CDR3 runs from the conserved cysteine through the conserved F or W. The D gene is left open where the match is weak. Clone size is given for some rows only: seen once, a few or many times, or a class if the clone is expanded.

clone_size	d_call	j_call	v_call	cdr3_nt	cdr3_aa
-	TRBD2	TRBJ2-2	TRBV27	TGTGCCAGCAGTTTAAGAGCGGGAGGGCGGACCGGGGAGCTGTTTTTT	CASSLRAGGRTGELFF
many	-	TRBJ2-5	TRBV30	TGTGCCTGGAGTTTAGGGCCGTCGGAGACCCAGTACTTC	CAWSLGPSETQYF
-	-	TRBJ1-1	TRBV29-1	TGCAGCGTTGGTCTCACTGAAGCTTTCTTT	CSVGLTEAFF
-	-	TRBJ2-3	TRBV29-1	TGCAGCGTTAGAGGGGCGGATACGCAGTATTTT	CSVRGADTQYF
-	TRBD2	TRBJ2-3	TRBV12-5	TGTGCTAGTGGTTTGTTGCCTAGCGGAAACACAGATACGCAGTATTTT	CASGLLPSGNTDTQYF
-	-	TRBJ2-7	TRBV6-6	TGTGCCAGCAGTTATGATCCAGCCGAGCGGGTCTACGAGCAGTACTTC	CASSYDPAERVYEQYF
-	-	TRBJ2-1	TRBV9	TGTGCCAGCAGTGACCCTATGGACTTGGGGGACAATGAGCAGTTCTTC	CASSDPMDLGDNEQFF
-	TRBD2	TRBJ2-1	TRBV7-8	TGTGCCAGCTTCCAAGGGGCAGCGGGGGATTACAATGAGCAGTTCTTC	CASFQGAAGDYNEQFF
-	TRBD1	TRBJ2-7	TRBV5-6	TGTGCCAGCAGCCCAGGACAGGGGGAGTCCTACGAGCAGTACTTC	CASSPGQGESYEQYF
-	-	TRBJ2-1	TRBV4-1	TGCGCCAGCAGCCCGATAGGAGGGCCTTCCTACAATGAGCAGTTCTTC	CASSPIGGPSYNEQFF
-	TRBD2	TRBJ2-3	TRBV30	TGTGCCTGGACTCAAGCGGGGGTGGGTTTCACAGATACGCAGTATTTT	CAWTQAGVGFTDTQYF
-	TRBD1	TRBJ2-1	TRBV2	TGTGCCAGCAAAGGGACAGGAACATACAATGAGCAGTTCTTC	CASKGTGTYNEQFF
-	-	TRBJ2-7	TRBV29-1	TGCAGCGTTGAAGATCCAGAGGGGCTCTACGAGCAGTACTTC	CSVEDPEGLYEQYF
-	-	TRBJ2-7	TRBV14	TGTGCCAGCAGCCATAGGGTTGAGGGAACCTACGAGCAGTACTTC	CASSHRVEGTYEQYF
-	-	TRBJ1-4	TRBV19	TGTGCCAGTAGACCGGTAACTAATGAAAAACTGTTTTTT	CASRPVTNEKLFF
-	-	TRBJ2-5	TRBV7-9	TGTGCCAGCAGCTCCCCCTTGTTGCCGGGGGAGACCCAGTACTTC	CASSSPLLPGETQYF
-	TRBD2	TRBJ2-1	TRBV28	TGTGCCAGCAGTGTACCCGGGGGGAGGCACAATGAGCAGTTCTTC	CASSVPGGRHNEQFF
-	TRBD1	TRBJ2-1	TRBV27	TGTGCCAGCAGTCCCGGGACAGGGGAAGACAATGAGCAGTTCTTC	CASSPGTGEDNEQFF
few	TRBD1	TRBJ2-7	TRBV27	TGTGCCAGCAGCCCTGGGACAGGCTACGAGCAGTACTTC	CASSPGTGYEQYF
-	TRBD1	TRBJ1-1	TRBV4-3	TGCGCCAGCAGCCAAGATATGGACAGGCGGAACACTGAAGCTTTCTTT	CASSQDMDRRNTEAFF
once	TRBD1	TRBJ2-1	TRBV7-2	TGTGCCAGCAGCTTACCGGGACAGGGTTTTTTCAATGAGCAGTTCTTC	CASSLPGQGFFNEQFF
-	-	TRBJ2-6	TRBV6-4	TGTGCCAGCAGTGACTCGATGGGCCCTGGGGCCAACGTCCTGACTTTC	CASSDSMGPGANVLTF
-	-	TRBJ1-5	TRBV27	TGTGCCAGCAGCATTGGGGGCAATCAGCCCCAGCATTTT	CASSIGGNQPQHF
once	-	TRBJ2-3	TRBV5-4	TGTGCCAGCAGCTTGCTCACAGGGTCTTCCACAGATACGCAGTATTTT	CASSLLTGSSTDTQYF
-	-	TRBJ2-7	TRBV27	TGTGCCAGCAGTCGGGGGAGGCATTCCTACGAGCAGTACTTC	CASSRGRHSYEQYF
-	-	TRBJ2-7	TRBV7-2	TGTGCCAGCAGCTTAGACAGGGCCTACGAGCAGTACTTC	CASSLDRAYEQYF
-	TRBD1	TRBJ2-7	TRBV19	TGTGCCAGTAGTCCGTCTGGGACAGGCTACGAGCAGTACTTC	CASSPSGTGYEQYF
-	-	TRBJ2-2	TRBV29-1	TGCAGCGTAGACTACACCGGGGAGCTGTTTTTT	CSVDYTGELFF
-	TRBD1	TRBJ2-7	TRBV5-5	TGTGCCAGCAGCTCTCACCGGGACAGGGGAAGCGAGCAGTACTTC	CASSSHRDRGSEQYF
-	TRBD2	TRBJ2-7	TRBV2	TGTGCCAGCAGCGGACTAGCGGGATCGCAGTTATTGCCGGAGTTTTGGGAGCAGTACTTC	CASSGLAGSQLLPEFWEQYF
-	TRBD1	TRBJ2-7	TRBV5-4	TGTGCCAGCAGCGGGGACAGGGGTGTTTACGAGCAGTACTTC	CASSGDRGVYEQYF
-	TRBD1	TRBJ2-7	TRBV29-1	TGCAGCGTTGAAGTACAGGGGTCCTACGAGCAGTACTTC	CSVEVQGSYEQYF
-	-	TRBJ1-4	TRBV2	TGTGCCAGCAGTGACGGTCTGAGAAATGAAAAACTGTTTTTT	CASSDGLRNEKLFF
once	TRBD2	TRBJ2-3	TRBV5-6	TGTGCCAGCAGCCCGGTCGGTTCTAGCGGAGCCACAGATACGCAGTATTTT	CASSPVGSSGATDTQYF
-	-	TRBJ2-1	TRBV7-8	TGTGCCAGCAGCTCGCCAGGACTGGGCGGTGAGCAGTTCTTC	CASSSPGLGGEQFF
-	-	TRBJ1-5	TRBV6-1	TGTGCCAGCATTGGCCTAGGGCAACGAGAACAGCCCCAGCATTTT	CASIGLGQREQPQHF
-	-	TRBJ2-2	TRBV19	TGTGCCGTTCGGACACGTGGCAGTGCGAACACCGGGGAGCTGTTTTTT	CAVRTRGSANTGELFF
-	TRBD1	TRBJ2-1	TRBV6-1	TGTGCCAGCAGTGATTGGACAGGGGGTTTTGAGCAGTTCTTC	CASSDWTGGFEQFF
-	TRBD1	TRBJ2-7	TRBV30	TGTGCCTGGGTGGGGACAGGGGGATCCTACGAGCAGTACTTC	CAWVGTGGSYEQYF
-	-	TRBJ2-1	TRBV7-8	TGTGCCAGCAGCTTAGAAGGGACAAACTACAATGAGCAGTTCTTC	CASSLEGTNYNEQFF
-	-	TRBJ2-7	TRBV14	TGTGCCAGCAGCCCCCGACAGACGGGGTACGAGCAGTACTTC	CASSPRQTGYEQYF
-	TRBD2	TRBJ2-1	TRBV4-3	TGCGCCAGCAGCCTATTTGCTTCGGGGGGCTCCTACAATGAGCAGTTCTTC	CASSLFASGGSYNEQFF
-	-	TRBJ1-1	TRBV7-2	TGTGCCAGCAGCTTCGCCCGGGGGTACACTGAAGCTTTCTTT	CASSFARGYTEAFF
-	TRBD2	TRBJ2-1	TRBV27	TGTGCCAGCAGTAACGGACTAGCGGGTAACAATGAGCAGTTCTTC	CASSNGLAGNNEQFF
once	-	TRBJ2-3	TRBV19	TGTGCCAGTAGAGGCGGGGTGGTTACAGATACGCAGTATTTT	CASRGGVVTDTQYF
-	-	TRBJ1-2	TRBV28	TGTGCCAGCAGTCACCCTAGGGCCCTGCGAAATGGCTACACCTTC	CASSHPRALRNGYTF